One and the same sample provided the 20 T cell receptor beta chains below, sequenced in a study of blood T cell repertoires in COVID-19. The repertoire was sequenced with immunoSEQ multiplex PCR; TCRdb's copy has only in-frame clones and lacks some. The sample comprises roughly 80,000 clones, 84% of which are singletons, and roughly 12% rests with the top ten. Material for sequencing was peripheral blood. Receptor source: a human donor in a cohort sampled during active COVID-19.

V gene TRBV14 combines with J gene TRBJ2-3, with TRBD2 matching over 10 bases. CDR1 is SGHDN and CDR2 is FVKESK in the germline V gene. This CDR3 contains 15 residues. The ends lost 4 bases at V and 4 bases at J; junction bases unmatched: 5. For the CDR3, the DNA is TGTGCCAGCAGCCCGCTAGCGGGAGACCCAGATACGCAGTATTTT. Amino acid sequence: CASSPLAGDPDTQYF. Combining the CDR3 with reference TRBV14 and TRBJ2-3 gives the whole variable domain EAGVTQFPSHSVIEKGQTVTLRCDPISGHDNLYWYRRVMGKEIKFLLHFVKESKQDESGMPNNRFLAERTGGTYSTLKVQPAELEDSGVYFCASSPLAGDPDTQYFGPGTRLTVL.

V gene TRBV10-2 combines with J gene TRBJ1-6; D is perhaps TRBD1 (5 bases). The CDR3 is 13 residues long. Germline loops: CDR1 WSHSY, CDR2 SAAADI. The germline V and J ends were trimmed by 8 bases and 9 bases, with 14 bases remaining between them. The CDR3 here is CASGAKEGSPLHF. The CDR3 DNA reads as TGCGCCAGCGGGGCCAAGGAAGGTTCACCCCTCCACTTT.

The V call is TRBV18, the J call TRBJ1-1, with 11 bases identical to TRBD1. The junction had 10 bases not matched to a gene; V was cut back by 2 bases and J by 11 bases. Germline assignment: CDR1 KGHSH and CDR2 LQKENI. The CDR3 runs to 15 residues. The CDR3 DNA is TGTGCCAGCTCACCAAGGACAGGGGGCGCGGAGGAGGCTTTCTTT. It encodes CASSPRTGGAEEAFF.

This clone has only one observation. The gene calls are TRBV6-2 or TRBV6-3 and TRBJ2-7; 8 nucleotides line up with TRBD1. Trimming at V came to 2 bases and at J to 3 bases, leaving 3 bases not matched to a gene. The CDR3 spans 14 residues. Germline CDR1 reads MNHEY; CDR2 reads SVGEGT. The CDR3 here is CASSYQGAIYEQYF. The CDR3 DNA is TGTGCCAGCAGTTACCAGGGGGCTATCTACGAGCAGTACTTC.

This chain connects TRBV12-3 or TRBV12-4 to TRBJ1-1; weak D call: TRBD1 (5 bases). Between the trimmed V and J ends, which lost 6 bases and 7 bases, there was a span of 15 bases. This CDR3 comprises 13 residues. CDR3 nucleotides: TGTGCCAGCAGCCCCGCTGGGGGACTTGAAGCTTTCTTT. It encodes CASSPAGGLEAFF.

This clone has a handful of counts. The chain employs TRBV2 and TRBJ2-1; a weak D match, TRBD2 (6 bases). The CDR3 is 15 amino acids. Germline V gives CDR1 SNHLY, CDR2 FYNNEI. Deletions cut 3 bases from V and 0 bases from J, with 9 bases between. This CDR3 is CASSETGSSYNEQFF. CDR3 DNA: TGTGCCAGCAGTGAGACCGGGAGCTCCTACAATGAGCAGTTCTTC. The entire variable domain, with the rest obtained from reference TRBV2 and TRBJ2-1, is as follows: EPEVTQTPSHQVTQMGQEVILRCVPISNHLYFYWYRQILGQKVEFLVSFYNNEISEKSEIFDDQFSVERPDGSNFTLKIRSTKLEDSAMYFCASSETGSSYNEQFFGPGTRLTVL.

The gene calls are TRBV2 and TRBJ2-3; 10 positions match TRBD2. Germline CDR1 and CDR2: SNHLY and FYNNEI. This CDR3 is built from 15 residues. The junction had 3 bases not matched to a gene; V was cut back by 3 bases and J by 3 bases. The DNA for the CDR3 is TGTGCCAGCAGTGATCTTAGCGGGGGGACAGATACGCAGTATTTT. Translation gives CASSDLSGGTDTQYF.

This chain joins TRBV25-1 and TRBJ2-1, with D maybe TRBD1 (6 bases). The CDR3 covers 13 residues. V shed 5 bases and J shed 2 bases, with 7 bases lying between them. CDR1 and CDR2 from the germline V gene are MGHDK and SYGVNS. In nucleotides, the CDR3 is TGTGCCAGCAGTACAGGGACCTACAATGAGCAGTTCTTC. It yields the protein CASSTGTYNEQFF.

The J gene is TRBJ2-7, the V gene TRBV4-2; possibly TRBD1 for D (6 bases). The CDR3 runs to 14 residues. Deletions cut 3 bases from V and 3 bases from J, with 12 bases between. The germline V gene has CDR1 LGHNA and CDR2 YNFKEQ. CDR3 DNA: TGTGCCAGCAGCCAGCCGGGACAATACTACGAGCAGTACTTC. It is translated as CASSQPGQYYEQYF.

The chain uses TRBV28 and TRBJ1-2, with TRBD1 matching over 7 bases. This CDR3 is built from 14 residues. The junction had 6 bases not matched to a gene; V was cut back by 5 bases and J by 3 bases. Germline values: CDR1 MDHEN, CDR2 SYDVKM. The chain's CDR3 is CASSGRQGDYGYTF. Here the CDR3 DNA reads TGTGCCAGCAGTGGCAGACAGGGAGACTATGGCTACACCTTC.

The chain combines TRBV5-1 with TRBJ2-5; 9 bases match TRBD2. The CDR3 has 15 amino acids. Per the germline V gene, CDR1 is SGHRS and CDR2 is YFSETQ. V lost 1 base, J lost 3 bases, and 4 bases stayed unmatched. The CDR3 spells CASSLLASGKETQYF. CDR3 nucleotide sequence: TGCGCCAGCAGCTTGTTGGCTAGCGGGAAAGAGACCCAGTACTTC.

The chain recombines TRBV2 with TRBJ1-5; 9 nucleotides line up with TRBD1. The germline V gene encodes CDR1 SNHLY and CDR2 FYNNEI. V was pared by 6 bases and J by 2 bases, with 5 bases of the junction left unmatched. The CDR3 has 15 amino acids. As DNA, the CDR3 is TGTGCCAGCAGAGAGAGGACAGGGGGCAATCAGCCCCAGCATTTT. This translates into CASRERTGGNQPQHF.

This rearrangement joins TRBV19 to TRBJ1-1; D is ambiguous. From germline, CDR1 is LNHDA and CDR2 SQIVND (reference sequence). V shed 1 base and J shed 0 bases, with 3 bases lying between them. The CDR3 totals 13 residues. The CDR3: CASSIVVNTEAFF. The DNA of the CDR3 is TGTGCCAGTAGTATAGTAGTGAACACTGAAGCTTTCTTT.

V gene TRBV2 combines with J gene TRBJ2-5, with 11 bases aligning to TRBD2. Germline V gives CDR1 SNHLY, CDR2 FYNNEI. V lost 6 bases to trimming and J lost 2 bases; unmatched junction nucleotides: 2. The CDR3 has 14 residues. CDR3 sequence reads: CASRVAGGQETQYF. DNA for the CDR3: TGTGCCAGCAGGGTAGCGGGAGGGCAAGAGACCCAGTACTTC.

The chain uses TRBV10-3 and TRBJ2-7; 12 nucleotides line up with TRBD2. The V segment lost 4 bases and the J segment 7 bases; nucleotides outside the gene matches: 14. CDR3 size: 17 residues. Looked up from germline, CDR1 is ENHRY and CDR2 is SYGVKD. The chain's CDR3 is CAISVELAGGFSGEQYF. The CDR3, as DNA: TGTGCCATCAGTGTCGAACTAGCGGGGGGTTTCTCAGGGGAGCAGTACTTC.

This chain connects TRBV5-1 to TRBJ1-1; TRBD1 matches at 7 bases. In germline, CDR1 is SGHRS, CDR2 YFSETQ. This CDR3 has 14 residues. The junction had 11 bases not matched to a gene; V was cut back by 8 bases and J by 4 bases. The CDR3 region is CASNRDSISTEAFF. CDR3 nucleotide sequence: TGCGCCAGTAACCGGGACAGCATTTCCACTGAAGCTTTCTTT.

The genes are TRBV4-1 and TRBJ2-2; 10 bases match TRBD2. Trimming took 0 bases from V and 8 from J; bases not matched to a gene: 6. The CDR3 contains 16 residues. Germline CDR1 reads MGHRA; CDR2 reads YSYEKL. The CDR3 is CASSQDGLAGVGELFF. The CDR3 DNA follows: TGCGCCAGCAGCCAAGATGGTCTAGCGGGAGTGGGGGAGCTGTTTTTT.

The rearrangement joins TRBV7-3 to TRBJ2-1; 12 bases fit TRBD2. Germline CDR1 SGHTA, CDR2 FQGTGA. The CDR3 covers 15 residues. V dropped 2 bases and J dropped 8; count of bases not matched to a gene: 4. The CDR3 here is CASSLSSGREYEQFF. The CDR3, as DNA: TGTGCCAGCAGCTTATCTAGCGGGAGGGAGTATGAGCAGTTCTTC.

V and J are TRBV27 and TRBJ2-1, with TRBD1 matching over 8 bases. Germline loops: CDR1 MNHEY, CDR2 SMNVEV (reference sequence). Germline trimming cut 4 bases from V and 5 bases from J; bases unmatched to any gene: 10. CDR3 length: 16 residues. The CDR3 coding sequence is TGTGCCAGCAGTTCCGCTTCTCGGACAGGGCACAATGAGCAGTTCTTC. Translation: CASSSASRTGHNEQFF.

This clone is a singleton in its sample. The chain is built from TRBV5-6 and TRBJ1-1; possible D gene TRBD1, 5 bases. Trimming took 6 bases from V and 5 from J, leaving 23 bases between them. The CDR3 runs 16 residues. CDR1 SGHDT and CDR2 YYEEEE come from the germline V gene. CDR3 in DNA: TGTGCCAGCACCACCCTCGGGGAGGGGAGTAAGACTGAAGCTTTCTTT. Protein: CASTTLGEGSKTEAFF. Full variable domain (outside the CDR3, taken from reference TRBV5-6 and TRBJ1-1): DAGVTQSPTHLIKTRGQQVTLRCSPKSGHDTVSWYQQALGQGPQFIFQYYEEEERQRGNFPDRFSGHQFPNYSSELNVNALLLGDSALYLCASTTLGEGSKTEAFFGQGTRLTVV.